This TCR beta chain was retrieved from a study of T cell clonality in common variable immunodeficiency. General study results and limits: Compared with controls, CVID subjects had fewer shared TCRbeta clones. TCRbeta clonality was increased in CVID versus healthy controls. Fewer deletions and N-nucleotide insertions were reportedly seen in common variable immunodeficiency TCR beta sequences.

This clone has just a few counts. What it recognizes is unknown. The sequenced fragment ends 3 residues before the CDR3 boundary, so the rest is inferred from the germline J gene. Replacement immunoglobulin had been given to every CVID subject for at least one year. Only in-frame clones appear in the TCRdb table, and some are missing; sequencing was by immunoSEQ multiplex PCR. The sample contains about 7,300 clones, none occurring once; roughly 20% lies in the top ten. CDR1 is LNHDA and CDR2 is SQIVND in the germline V gene (reference sequence). J was trimmed by 7 bases and V by 7 bases; bases with no gene match: 0. The CDR3 is 11 residues long.

The sequence derives from a human donor with common variable immunodeficiency. The sequenced sample was peripheral blood mononuclear cells. V gene TRBV19 combines with J gene TRBJ2-2; 7 nucleotides line up with TRBD2. CDR3: CASTSGGELFF. The sequenced CDR3 bases are TGTGCCAGTACTAGCGGCGGGGAG. Full variable domain (remainder filled in from reference TRBV19 and TRBJ2-2): DGGITQSPKYLFRKEGQNVTLSCEQNLNHDAMYWYRQDPGQGLRLIYYSQIVNDFQKGDIAEGYSVSREKKESFPLTVTSAQKNPTAFYLCASTSGGELFFGEGSRLTVL.